In this sample, the clone carrying this TCR beta chain turned up many times. Its antigen is unidentified. The data were taken from a study of T cell repertoires in cytomegalovirus infection. Points from the study as a whole: There were HLA-C-restricted CMV-specific TCR beta clonotypes dominating the ex vivo response.

TCRdb re-analysed the reads in MiXCR, keeping a single row per CDR3 protein. The sample shows 250,000 or so distinct CDR3 sequences, approximately 15% of them seen only once. Trimming removed 0 bases from V and 7 bases from J, with 16 bases in between. The CDR3 extends over 15 amino acids. Germline V CDR1 and CDR2: MGHRA, YSYEKL. This clonotype was sampled from a human donor in good health (CMV status not recorded). Some clones in this sample may be carry-over from other donors' samples. J is TRBJ2-7 and V is TRBV4-1; maybe TRBD2 (6 bases). Input material: CD8+ T cells from PBMCs. CDR3 DNA: TGCGCCAGCAGCCAAGATCGCTCGGGGGAGGATGAGCAGTACTTC. Its protein product is CASSQDRSGEDEQYF.